These T cell receptor beta chains were read from a single sample in a study of human T cells and chemical hapten exposure. Each CDR3 protein is one row after TCRdb ran MiXCR on the RACE reads. Of 62,000 or so distinct CDR3 sequences in the sample, approximately 11% were seen once. Here the sequenced sample was whole blood, taken in connection with sensitization to the hapten diphenylcyclopropenone (DPC). Source of these receptors: a woman between 50 and 59 years old with alopecia areata. Some clones in this sample may be carry-over from other donors' samples. Both conserved end residues are part of each CDR3. D genes are given only for firm matches. Clone size, where shown, is once, few, many, or a class for clones that have expanded.

V gene	J gene	D gene	CDR3 length	clone size	CDR3 DNA	CDR3 protein
TRBV24-1	TRBJ2-4	NA	14	many	TGTGCCACCAGTGACTCGAGGACCAAAAACATTCAGTACTTC	CATSDSRTKNIQYF
TRBV9	TRBJ2-3	NA	15	few	TGTGCCAGCAGCCTCAACCCCTCAGCGGCAGATACGCAGTATTTT	CASSLNPSAADTQYF
TRBV11-2	TRBJ2-2	TRBD1	15	many	TGTGCCAGCTTACCAGGACAGGGGGCGACCGGGGAGCTGTTTTTT	CASLPGQGATGELFF
TRBV7-8	TRBJ1-5	NA	18	few	TGTGCCAGCAGCTTCGGACGGGGCAGGCAGAAGCGGAATCAGCCCCAGCATTTT	CASSFGRGRQKRNQPQHF
TRBV29-1	TRBJ1-1	NA	11	NA	TGCAGCGTGTCTATGAACACTGAAGCTTTCTTT	CSVSMNTEAFF
TRBV20-1	TRBJ2-3	TRBD1	14	many	TGCAGTGCTAGACCGGTGGGGACAGCGGATACGCAGTATTTT	CSARPVGTADTQYF
TRBV5-1	TRBJ2-2	TRBD1	16	NA	TGCGCCAGCAGCTTGTTTGGGACAGGGGATACCGGGGAGCTGTTTTTT	CASSLFGTGDTGELFF
TRBV11-2	TRBJ2-5	NA	13	NA	TGTGCCAGCAGCCGCCACAGGGAAGAGACCCAGTACTTC	CASSRHREETQYF
TRBV29-1	TRBJ1-1	TRBD1	13	many	TGCAGCGTCCCTGGGACAGGGGGAACTGAAGCTTTCTTT	CSVPGTGGTEAFF
TRBV28	TRBJ1-4	NA	12	many	TGTGCCAGCACCCCCAGTTTTGAAAAACTGTTTTTT	CASTPSFEKLFF
TRBV21-1	TRBJ2-7	NA	10	many	TGTGCCAGCGGGCCCTACGAGCAGTACTTC	CASGPYEQYF
TRBV5-1	TRBJ1-2	NA	14	NA	TGCGCCAGCAGCTTGGTAATATCGGGGGATGGCTACACCTTC	CASSLVISGDGYTF
TRBV28	TRBJ1-5	NA	11	NA	TGTGCCAGCAGCGGGGGTCAGCCCCAGCATTTT	CASSGGQPQHF
TRBV18	TRBJ1-1	TRBD1	14	NA	TGTGCCAGCTCACAGGGACAGGGAGTCACTGAAGCTTTCTTT	CASSQGQGVTEAFF
TRBV6-6	TRBJ2-5	TRBD1	14	many	TGTGCCGCCCAGGGAGAGACAGGGATGAAGACCCAGTACTTC	CAAQGETGMKTQYF
TRBV20-1	TRBJ1-1	NA	12	many	TGCAGTGCTAGTTGGCTGAACACTGAAGCTTTCTTT	CSASWLNTEAFF
TRBV5-1	TRBJ2-1	TRBD1	16	few	TGCGCCAGCAGCTCCACACCCGGGACAGGGATAAATGAGCAGTTCTTC	CASSSTPGTGINEQFF
TRBV12-3/TRBV12-4	TRBJ1-2	TRBD1	15	few	TGTGCCAGCAGACCAATGGACAGGGAAGGATATGGCTACACCTTC	CASRPMDREGYGYTF
TRBV5-1	TRBJ2-6	TRBD2	19	NA	TGCGCCAGCAGCTTGGAGCCTAGCGGGAGAGGGTCTGGGGCCAACGTCCTGACTTTC	CASSLEPSGRGSGANVLTF
TRBV29-1	TRBJ1-1	NA	12	many	TGCAGCGTTGGCAGGCAGAACACTGAAGCTTTCTTT	CSVGRQNTEAFF